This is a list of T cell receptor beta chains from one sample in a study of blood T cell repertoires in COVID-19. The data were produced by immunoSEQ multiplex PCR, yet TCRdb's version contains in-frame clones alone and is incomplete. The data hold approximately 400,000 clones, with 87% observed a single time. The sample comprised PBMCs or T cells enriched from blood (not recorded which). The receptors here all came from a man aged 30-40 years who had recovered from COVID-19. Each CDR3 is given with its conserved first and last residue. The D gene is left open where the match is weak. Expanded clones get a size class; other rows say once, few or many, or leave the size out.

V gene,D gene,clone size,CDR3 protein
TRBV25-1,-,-,CASSENVDSGNTIYF
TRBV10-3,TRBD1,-,CAISDSGGARGYTF
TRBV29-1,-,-,CSAAQPEGRVTEAFF
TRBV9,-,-,CASSVASSGNEQFF
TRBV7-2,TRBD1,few,CASSLVEEGANTEAFF
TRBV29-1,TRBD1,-,CSVTDRGYEQYF
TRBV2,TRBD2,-,CASRGLASSTDTQYF
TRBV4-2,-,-,CASSQQNTEAFF
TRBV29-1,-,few,CSVYRPQEGYTF
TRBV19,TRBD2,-,CASSTPGGPYEQYF
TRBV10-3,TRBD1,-,CAISEATGQGTDTQYF
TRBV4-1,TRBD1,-,CASSLGQGTYEQYF
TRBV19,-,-,CASSASGQLKETQYF
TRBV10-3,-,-,CAISLGGNDGYTF
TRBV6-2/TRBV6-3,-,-,CASSYWVGLDNEQFF
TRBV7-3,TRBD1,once,CASSSTGGSYGYTF